The source of this T cell receptor (beta chain) is a study of T cell clonality in common variable immunodeficiency. The study's findings and limits: Reportedly, TCR beta sequences from common variable immunodeficiency showed fewer deletions and N-nucleotide insertions.

Most patients and controls had Caucasian heritage. Germline values: CDR1 SGHVS, CDR2 FNYEAQ. This CDR3 has 15 residues. Trimming took 1 base from V and 4 from J, leaving 13 bases between them. This clone was detected ten times or more. What it binds is not known. The read comes to an end 3 residues before the CDR3 does, leaving the germline J gene to fill in the end. TCRdb's copy holds only in-frame clones and misses some; the assay was immunoSEQ multiplex PCR. The specimen has over 20,000 clones, none found just once. J is TRBJ1-1 and V is TRBV7-6; D is possibly TRBD1 (5 bases). Sequencing used peripheral blood mononuclear cells. The source of this sequence is a human donor with common variable immunodeficiency. The sequenced CDR3 bases are TGTGCCAGCAGCTTAGAGGGGACGGGGGGCACTGAA. It codes for CASSLEGTGGTE. The CDR3 as a whole reads CASSLEGTGGTEAFF.